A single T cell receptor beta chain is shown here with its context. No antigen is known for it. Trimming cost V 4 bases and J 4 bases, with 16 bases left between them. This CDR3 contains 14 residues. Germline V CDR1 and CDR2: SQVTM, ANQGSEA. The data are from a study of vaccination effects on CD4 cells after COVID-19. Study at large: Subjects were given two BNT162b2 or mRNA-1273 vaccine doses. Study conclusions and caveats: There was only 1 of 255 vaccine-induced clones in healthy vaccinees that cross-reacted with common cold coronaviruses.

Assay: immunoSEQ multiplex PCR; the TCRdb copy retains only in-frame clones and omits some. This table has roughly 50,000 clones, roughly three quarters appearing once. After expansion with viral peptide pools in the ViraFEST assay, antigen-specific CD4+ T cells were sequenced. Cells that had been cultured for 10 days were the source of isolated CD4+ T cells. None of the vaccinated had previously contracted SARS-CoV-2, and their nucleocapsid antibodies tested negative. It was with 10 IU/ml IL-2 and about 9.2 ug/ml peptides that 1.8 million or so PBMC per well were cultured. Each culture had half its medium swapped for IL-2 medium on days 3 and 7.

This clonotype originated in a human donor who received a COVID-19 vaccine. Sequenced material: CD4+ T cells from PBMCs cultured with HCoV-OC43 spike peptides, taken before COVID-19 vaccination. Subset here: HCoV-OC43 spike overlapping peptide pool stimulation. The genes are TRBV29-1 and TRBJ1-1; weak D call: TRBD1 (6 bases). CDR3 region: CSVGVWGGTTEAFF. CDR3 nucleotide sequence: TGCAGCGTTGGGGTTTGGGGGGGCACCACTGAAGCTTTCTTT.